This T cell receptor beta chain is from a study of spatial heterogeneity in lung cancer. Study summary: The count of detected beta-chain sequences consistently exceeded that of alpha-chain sequences. General study points: More often at tumor resection than at routine follow-up, ubiquitous expanded tumor TCRs were detected in the blood.

As concerns this clonotype: Its antigen is not known.

CDR1 SQVTM and CDR2 ANQGSEA come from the germline V gene. The CDR3 runs to 19 residues. V trimming: 4 bases; J trimming: 2 bases; junction bases outside the gene matches: 21. Time point reported: sample taken at primary tumor resection. Frozen PBMC, nontumor lung or tumor provided whole RNA, which was sequenced unsorted. The donor population consisted of over 55 patients with untreated, early-stage non-small cell lung cancer. TCR cDNA molecules each had a unique molecular identifier. TCRdb analysed the 5' RACE reads with MiXCR anew, one entry per CDR3 protein. Of about 82,000 distinct CDR3 sequences listed, roughly 13% were seen once; the top ten hold around 4.3%.

The rearrangement uses TRBV29-1 and TRBJ2-5; 8 nucleotides agree with TRBD1. The source is a male donor with early-stage non-small cell lung cancer. The material sequenced was PBMCs, taken at surgery. The CDR3 is CSVGVMVHGTGKGQETQYF. The CDR3 nucleotides read TGCAGCGTTGGTGTTATGGTTCACGGGACAGGAAAGGGACAAGAGACCCAGTACTTC.